These T cell receptor beta chains were read from a single sample in a study of blood T cell repertoires in COVID-19. Sequencing was performed with immunoSEQ multiplex PCR; in TCRdb, only in-frame clones are kept and a portion is missing. Of over 200,000 clones listed, roughly nine tenths are singletons. Material for sequencing was peripheral blood. The origin of the receptors is a man aged 40-49 years who had recovered from COVID-19. Each CDR3 is given with its conserved first and last residue. A D gene is named only where the DNA matches it firmly. Expanded clones get a size class; other rows say once, few or many, or leave the size out.

TRBV1	TRBJ1-6	-	-	CTSSQDCHRGINSPLHF	TGCACCAGCAGCCAAGATTGTCATCGAGGGATAAATTCACCCCTCCACTTT
TRBV2	TRBJ1-5	-	-	CASTRGSKPQHF	TGTGCCAGCACCCGGGGGAGTAAGCCCCAGCATTTT
TRBV5-1	TRBJ2-3	-	TRBD2	CASSPPGGLAGGTDTQYF	TGCGCCAGCAGCCCTCCCGGGGGACTAGCGGGGGGCACAGATACGCAGTATTTT
TRBV11-2	TRBJ1-4	-	-	CASSFRAQGEKLFF	TGTGCCAGCAGCTTCAGGGCGCAAGGGGAAAAACTGTTTTTT
TRBV6-1	TRBJ2-7	-	TRBD1	CASSDGQGVYEQYF	TGTGCCAGCAGTGACGGACAGGGAGTATACGAGCAGTACTTC
TRBV29-1	TRBJ2-1	-	-	CSVEKGQIYNEQFF	TGCAGCGTTGAAAAGGGACAAATCTACAATGAGCAGTTCTTC
TRBV6-5	TRBJ2-1	-	TRBD2	CASSPGLGSGEQFF	TGTGCCAGCAGCCCGGGACTAGGCAGCGGTGAGCAGTTCTTC
TRBV10-3	TRBJ2-1	-	-	CAISESGGLNNEQFF	TGTGCCATCAGTGAGTCAGGTGGACTGAACAATGAGCAGTTCTTC
TRBV7-8	TRBJ2-7	-	TRBD2	CASSVTGTRDEQYF	TGTGCCAGCAGCGTGACCGGGACTAGAGACGAGCAGTACTTC
TRBV2	TRBJ2-2	few	TRBD2	CASRDYLLAGGSTGELFF	TGTGCCAGCAGGGATTACCTTCTAGCGGGAGGCTCGACCGGGGAGCTGTTTTTT
TRBV2	TRBJ1-6	-	-	CASSRTSGQTNSPLHF	TGTGCCAGCAGTCGCACCTCCGGACAGACGAATTCACCCCTCCACTTT
TRBV21-1	TRBJ2-3	-	-	CASSLLAGGVRADTQYF	TGTGCCAGCAGCCTACTAGCGGGAGGGGTGAGGGCAGATACGCAGTATTTT
TRBV9	TRBJ1-2	-	-	CASRGGGYTF	TGTGCCAGCAGGGGAGGAGGCTACACCTTC
TRBV12-3/TRBV12-4	TRBJ1-2	once	-	CASSLSSGYTF	TGTGCCAGCAGTTTATCTAGCGGCTACACCTTC
TRBV7-9	TRBJ2-1	-	-	CASGGAGRHNEQFF	TGTGCCAGCGGGGGGGCAGGGAGGCACAATGAGCAGTTCTTC
TRBV7-9	TRBJ1-2	few	-	CASSPHPDSLGGYTF	TGTGCCAGCAGCCCTCACCCGGACAGCTTGGGTGGCTACACCTTC
TRBV19	TRBJ2-3	-	-	CASSWGLDTDTQYF	TGTGCCAGTAGTTGGGGACTCGATACAGATACGCAGTATTTT